Following are 11 T cell receptor beta chains from one sample sequenced in a study of T cell repertoires in cytomegalovirus infection. TCRdb itself ran the reads through MiXCR, one entry per CDR3 protein. The sample yields roughly 500,000 distinct CDR3 sequences, 40% to 50% seen once. These TCRs' antigens remain unknown. The source was cultured PBMCs, collected from culture after CMV antigen stimulation. The receptors here all came from a human donor in good health (CMV status not recorded). Some clones in this sample may be carry-over from other donors' samples.

This chain links TRBV29-1 with TRBJ1-2; D unclear. Germline V lookup: CDR1 SQVTM, CDR2 ANQGSEA. Trimming took 5 bases from V and 7 from J, leaving 20 bases between them. This CDR3 comprises 14 residues. The CDR3 region has the DNA TGCAGCGTTCCACGCCCCCCAGAGCTCTTTGGCTACACCTTC. Amino acids: CSVPRPPELFGYTF.

The V and J genes are TRBV2 and TRBJ2-1; 15 nucleotides align to TRBD2. CDR3 length equals 17 residues. CDR1 is SNHLY and CDR2 is FYNNEI in the germline V gene. Trimming removed 5 bases from V and 5 bases from J; junction bases left unmatched: 7. DNA of the CDR3: TGTGCCAGCAGTCGGACTAGCGGGAGGGCCGGGCACAATGAGCAGTTCTTC. This sequence encodes CASSRTSGRAGHNEQFF.

The chain combines TRBV20-1 with TRBJ2-3; perhaps TRBD2 as D (5 bases). Germline CDR1 DFQATT, CDR2 SNEGSKA (reference sequence). V shed 4 bases and J shed 0 bases, with 17 bases lying between them. This CDR3 has 16 amino acids. CDR3 nucleotides: TGCAGTGCTACGATCGAGGGATTCGTTAGCACAGATACGCAGTATTTT. Translation gives CSATIEGFVSTDTQYF.

The genes are TRBV6-1 and TRBJ2-7; 7 bases align to TRBD1. This CDR3 has 15 amino acids. J lost 2 bases, V lost 6 bases, and 10 bases had no gene match. Germline CDR1 MNHNS, CDR2 SASEGT. The CDR3: CASSEFIGGPYEQYF. The CDR3 nucleotides are TGTGCCAGCAGCGAATTTATAGGGGGCCCCTACGAGCAGTACTTC.

This clonotype was seen only a few times. This rearrangement joins TRBV7-2 to TRBJ2-2; the D is unclear. This CDR3 comprises 15 residues. The V gene's germline CDR1 is SGHTA and CDR2 FQGNSA. With 3 bases removed from V and 7 bases from J, the gap between germline ends came to 15 bases. The CDR3 is CASSFRPSHYGELFF. Written as DNA, the CDR3 is TGTGCCAGCAGCTTCCGGCCTAGTCACTACGGGGAGCTGTTTTTT.

This rearrangement joins TRBV5-4 to TRBJ2-1; 10 bases match TRBD2. V lost 4 bases to trimming and J lost 6 bases; unmatched junction nucleotides: 10. The germline gives CDR1 SGHNT, CDR2 YYREEE (reference sequence). There are 16 residues in the CDR3. Written as DNA, the CDR3 is TGTGCCAGCAGCCTGGATGGACTAGCGGTCCCCAATGAGCAGTTCTTC. It specifies CASSLDGLAVPNEQFF.

This clonotype has a handful of counts. This sequence joins TRBV28 and TRBJ1-1, with D unresolved. This CDR3 contains 14 residues. Trimming left V 5 bases short and J 1 base short, with 11 bases between. CDR1 and CDR2 (germline): MDHEN, SYDVKM. CDR3 protein: CASSRVGSNTEAFF. In DNA form, the CDR3 reads TGTGCCAGCAGTCGGGTCGGGTCGAACACTGAAGCTTTCTTT. The whole variable domain, remainder taken from reference TRBV28 and TRBJ1-1, is DVKVTQSSRYLVKRTGEKVFLECVQDMDHENMFWYRQDPGLGLRLIYFSYDVKMKEKGDIPEGYSVSREKKERFSLILESASTNQTSMYLCASSRVGSNTEAFFGQGTRLTVV.

This clonotype has only a few counts. This sequence joins TRBV7-8 and TRBJ2-5; weak D call: TRBD2 (5 bases). The CDR3 is made up of 13 amino acids. With 5 bases removed from V and 5 bases from J, the gap between germline ends came to 12 bases. Per germline, CDR1 SGHVS and CDR2 FQNEAQ. CDR3 sequence reads: CASSPNGEETQYF. The CDR3, as DNA: TGTGCCAGCAGCCCTAACGGGGAGGAGACCCAGTACTTC.

The CDR3 sequence is CASSLTGSEDTQYF. As DNA, the CDR3 is TGTGCCAGCAGCTTGACAGGGTCGGAAGATACGCAGTATTTT. V gene TRBV7-6 combines with J gene TRBJ2-3; TRBD1 agrees at 7 bases. The CDR3 runs to 14 residues. CDR1 SGHVS and CDR2 FNYEAQ come from the germline V gene. J was trimmed by 5 bases and V by 3 bases; bases with no gene match: 5.

The V call is TRBV7-8, the J call TRBJ2-6; the D gene is possibly TRBD2 (5 bases). Trimming cost V 0 bases and J 6 bases, with 15 bases left between them. This CDR3 is 17 amino acids long. Germline CDR1 and CDR2: SGHVS and FQNEAQ. The CDR3: CASSLARGRLEANVLTF. In nucleotides, the CDR3 is TGTGCCAGCAGCTTAGCGCGAGGGCGTCTCGAGGCCAACGTCCTGACTTTC.

This rearrangement joins TRBV6-8 to TRBJ2-7; the match to TRBD1 covers 8 bases. V gave up 7 bases and J gave up 2 bases; unmatched junction bases: 4. The length of the CDR3 is 13 residues. The germline CDR1 and CDR2 sequences are MNHGY and SAAAGT. The CDR3 loop is CASMDRAAYEQYF. The CDR3 nucleotides are TGTGCCAGCATGGACAGGGCTGCCTACGAGCAGTACTTC.